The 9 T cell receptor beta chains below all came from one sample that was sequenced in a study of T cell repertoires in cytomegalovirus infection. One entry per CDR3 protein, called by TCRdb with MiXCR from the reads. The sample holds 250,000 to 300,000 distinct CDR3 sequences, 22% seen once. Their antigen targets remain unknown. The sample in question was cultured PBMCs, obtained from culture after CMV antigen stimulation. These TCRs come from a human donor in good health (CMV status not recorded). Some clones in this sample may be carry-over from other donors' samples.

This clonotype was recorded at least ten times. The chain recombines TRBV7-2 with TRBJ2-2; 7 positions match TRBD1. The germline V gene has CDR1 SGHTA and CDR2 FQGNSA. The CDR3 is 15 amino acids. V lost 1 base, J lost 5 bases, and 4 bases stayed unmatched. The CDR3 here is CASSLGDRETGELFF. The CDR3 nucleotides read TGTGCCAGCAGCTTAGGAGACAGGGAGACCGGGGAGCTGTTTTTT.

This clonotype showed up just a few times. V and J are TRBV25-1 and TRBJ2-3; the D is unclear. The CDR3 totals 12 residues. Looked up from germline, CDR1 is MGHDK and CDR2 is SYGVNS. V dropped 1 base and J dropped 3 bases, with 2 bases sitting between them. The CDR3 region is CASSEWTDTQYF. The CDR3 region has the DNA TGTGCCAGCAGTGAATGGACAGATACGCAGTATTTT.

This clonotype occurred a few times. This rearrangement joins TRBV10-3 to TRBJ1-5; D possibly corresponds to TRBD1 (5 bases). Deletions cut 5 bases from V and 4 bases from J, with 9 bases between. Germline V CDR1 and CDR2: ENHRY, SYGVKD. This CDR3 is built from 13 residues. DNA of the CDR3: TGTGCCATCAGTTACCAGGGAAATCAGCCCCAGCATTTT. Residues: CAISYQGNQPQHF.

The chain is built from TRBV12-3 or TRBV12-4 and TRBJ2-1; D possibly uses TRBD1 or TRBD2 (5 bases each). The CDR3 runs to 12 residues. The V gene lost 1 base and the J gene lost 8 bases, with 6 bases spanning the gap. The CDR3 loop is CASSLGDHEQFF. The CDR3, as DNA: TGTGCCAGCAGTTTAGGGGACCATGAGCAGTTCTTC.

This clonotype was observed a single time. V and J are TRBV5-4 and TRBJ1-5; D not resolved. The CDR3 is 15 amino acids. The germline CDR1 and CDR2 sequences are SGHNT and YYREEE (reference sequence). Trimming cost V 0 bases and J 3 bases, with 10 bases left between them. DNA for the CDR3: TGTGCCAGCAGCTTGGGCCCGCCGCTCAATCAGCCCCAGCATTTT. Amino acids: CASSLGPPLNQPQHF.

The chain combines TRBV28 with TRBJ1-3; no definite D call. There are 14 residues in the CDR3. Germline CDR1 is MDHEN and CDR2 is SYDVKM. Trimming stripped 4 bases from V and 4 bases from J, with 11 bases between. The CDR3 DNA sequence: TGTGCCAGCAGTTCAAGACCCTTCGGAAACACCATATATTTT. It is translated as CASSSRPFGNTIYF.

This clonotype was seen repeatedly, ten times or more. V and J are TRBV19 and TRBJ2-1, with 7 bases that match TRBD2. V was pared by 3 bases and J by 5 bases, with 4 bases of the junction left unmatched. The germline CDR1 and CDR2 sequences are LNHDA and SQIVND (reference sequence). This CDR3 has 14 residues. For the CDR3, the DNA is TGTGCCAGTAGTATTGGGGGGGGGGACAATGAGCAGTTCTTC. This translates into CASSIGGGDNEQFF.

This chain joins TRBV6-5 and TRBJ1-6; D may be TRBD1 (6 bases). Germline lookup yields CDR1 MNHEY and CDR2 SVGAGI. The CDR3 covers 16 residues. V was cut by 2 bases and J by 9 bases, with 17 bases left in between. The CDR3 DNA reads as TGTGCCAGCAGTTACAGTCCGGGACAACCACTTTCACCCCTCCACTTT. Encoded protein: CASSYSPGQPLSPLHF.

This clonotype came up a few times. DNA for the CDR3: TGCGCCAGCCGACCGGGAAATCTTGGTTCGGGTGGCTACACCTTC. As protein: CASRPGNLGSGGYTF. The chain combines TRBV4-3 with TRBJ1-2; D is ambiguous. The ends were cut back, 8 bases at V and 7 bases at J, with 23 bases in the middle. Germline CDR1 LGHNA, CDR2 YSLEER. This CDR3 is 15 amino acids long.